Sequencing of this T cell receptor (beta chain) was carried out in a study of T cell repertoires in cytomegalovirus infection. Germline-derived CDR1 and CDR2 are SGHTA and FQGNSA. CDR3 length: 15 amino acids. V lost 3 bases, J lost 10 bases, and 7 bases stayed unmatched. This clonotype was seen at least ten times. Antigen specificity is unknown. TCRdb re-derived calls from the reads in MiXCR, one entry per CDR3 protein. This sample has approximately 590,000 distinct CDR3 sequences, with around 40% found just once. Sequences were derived from cultured PBMCs, sampled from culture after CMV antigen stimulation. This TCR was recovered from a human donor in good health (CMV status not recorded). Some clones in this sample may be carry-over from other donors' samples. This chain links TRBV7-2 with TRBJ1-6; 9 bases line up with TRBD1. The DNA of the CDR3 is TGTGCCAGCAGCTTCAGACAGGGGGTGGGATCACCCCTCCACTTT. The encoded protein is CASSFRQGVGSPLHF.